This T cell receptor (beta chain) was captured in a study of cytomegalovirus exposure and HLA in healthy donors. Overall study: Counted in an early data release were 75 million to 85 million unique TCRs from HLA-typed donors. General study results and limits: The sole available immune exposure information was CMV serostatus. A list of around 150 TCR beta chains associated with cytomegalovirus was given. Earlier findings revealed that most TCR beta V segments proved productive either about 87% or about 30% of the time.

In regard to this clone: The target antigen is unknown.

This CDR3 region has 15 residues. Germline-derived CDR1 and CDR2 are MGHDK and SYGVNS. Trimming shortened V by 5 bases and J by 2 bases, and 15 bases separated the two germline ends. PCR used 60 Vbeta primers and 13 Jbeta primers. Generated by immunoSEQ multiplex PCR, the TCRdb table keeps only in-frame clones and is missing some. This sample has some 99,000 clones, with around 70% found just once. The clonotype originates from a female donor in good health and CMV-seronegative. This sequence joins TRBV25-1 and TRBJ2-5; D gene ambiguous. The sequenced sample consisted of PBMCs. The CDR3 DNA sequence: TGTGCCAGCAGTCCACCCGTCGCGATTCAAGAGACCCAGTACTTC. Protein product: CASSPPVAIQETQYF.